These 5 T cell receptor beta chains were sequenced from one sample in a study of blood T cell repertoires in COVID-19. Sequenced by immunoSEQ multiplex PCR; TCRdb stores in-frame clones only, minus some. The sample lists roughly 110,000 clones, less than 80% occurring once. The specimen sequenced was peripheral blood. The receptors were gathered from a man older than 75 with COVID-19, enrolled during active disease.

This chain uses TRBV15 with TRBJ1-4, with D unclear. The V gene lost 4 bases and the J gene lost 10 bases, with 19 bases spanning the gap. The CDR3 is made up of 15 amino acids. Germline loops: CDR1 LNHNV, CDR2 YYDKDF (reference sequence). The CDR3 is CATSTRGEGLGKLFF. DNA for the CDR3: TGTGCCACCAGCACGCGGGGAGAAGGATTAGGAAAACTGTTTTTT.

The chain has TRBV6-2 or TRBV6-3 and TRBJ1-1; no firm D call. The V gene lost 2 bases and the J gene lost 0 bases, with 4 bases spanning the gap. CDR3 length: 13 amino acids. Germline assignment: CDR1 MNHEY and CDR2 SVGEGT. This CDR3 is CASSYPLNTEAFF. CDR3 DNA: TGTGCCAGCAGTTACCCATTGAACACTGAAGCTTTCTTT.

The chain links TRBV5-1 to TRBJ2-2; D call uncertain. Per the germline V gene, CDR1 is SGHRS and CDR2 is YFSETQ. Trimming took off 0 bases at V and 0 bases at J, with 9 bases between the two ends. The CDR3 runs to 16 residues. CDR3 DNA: TGCGCCAGCAGCTTGGTCCGTTTCGCGAACACCGGGGAGCTGTTTTTT. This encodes CASSLVRFANTGELFF.

DNA of the CDR3: TGTGCCAGCAGCTTAACCACTCGGGCCGGGGAGCTGTTTTTT. Its protein product is CASSLTTRAGELFF. The rearrangement uses TRBV11-2 and TRBJ2-2; no firm D call. V was trimmed by 2 bases and J by 6 bases, leaving 10 bases between them. Germline CDR1 SGHAT, CDR2 FQNNGV. The CDR3 loop spans 14 amino acids.

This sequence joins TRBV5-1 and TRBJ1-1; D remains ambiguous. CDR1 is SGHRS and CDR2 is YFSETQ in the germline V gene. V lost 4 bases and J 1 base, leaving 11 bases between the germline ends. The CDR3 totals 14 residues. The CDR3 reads CASSVSPGNTEAFF. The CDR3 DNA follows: TGCGCCAGCAGCGTGTCTCCCGGGAACACTGAAGCTTTCTTT.